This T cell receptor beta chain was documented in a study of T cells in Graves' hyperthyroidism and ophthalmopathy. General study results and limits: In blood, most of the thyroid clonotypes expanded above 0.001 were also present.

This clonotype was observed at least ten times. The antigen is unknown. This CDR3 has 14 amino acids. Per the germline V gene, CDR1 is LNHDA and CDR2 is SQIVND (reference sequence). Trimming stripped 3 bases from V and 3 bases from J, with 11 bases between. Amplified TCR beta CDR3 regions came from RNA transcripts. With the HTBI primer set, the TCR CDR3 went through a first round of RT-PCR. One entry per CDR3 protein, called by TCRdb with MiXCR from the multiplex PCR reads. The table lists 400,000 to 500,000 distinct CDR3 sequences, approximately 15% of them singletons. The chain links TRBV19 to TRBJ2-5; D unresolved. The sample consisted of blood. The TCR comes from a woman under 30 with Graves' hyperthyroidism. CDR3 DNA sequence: TGTGCCAGTAGTATGTGGGGTCGAGAAGAGACCCAGTACTTC. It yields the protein CASSMWGREETQYF.